These 17 T cell receptor beta chains were sequenced from one sample in a study of T cell responses to AZD1222 COVID-19 vaccine. Clones were read by immunoSEQ multiplex PCR, and TCRdb kept only the in-frame ones, dropping some. The repertoire holds about 110,000 clones, around 96% seen once, with 2% to 2.5% in the top ten. This sample comprised peripheral blood, obtained on day 0 of AZD1222 vaccination. These receptors were collected from an adult in good health.

The chain joins TRBV5-6 to TRBJ1-6; 10 bases match TRBD1. This CDR3 region has 15 residues. Germline lookup yields CDR1 SGHDT and CDR2 YYEEEE. Germline trimming cut 3 bases from V and 9 bases from J; bases unmatched to any gene: 6. The CDR3 region is CASSWGQGSSSPLHF. CDR3 nucleotide sequence: TGTGCCAGCAGCTGGGGACAGGGGAGTAGTTCACCCCTCCACTTT.

V usage is TRBV3-1 (or the pseudogene TRBV3-2) and J usage is TRBJ1-5; a possible D gene is TRBD1 (5 bases). The ends were cut back, 5 bases at V and 4 bases at J, with 12 bases in the middle. The CDR3 covers 14 residues. Germline CDR1 reads LGHDT; CDR2 reads YNNKEL (reference sequence). CDR3 nucleotides: TGTGCCAGCAGCTTCGGGACCAAGAATCAGCCCCAGCATTTT. Translated, it gives CASSFGTKNQPQHF.

The chain is built from TRBV25-1 and TRBJ2-3; tentatively, D is TRBD2 (6 bases). The CDR3 totals 14 residues. Germline V gene sequence: CDR1 MGHDK, CDR2 SYGVNS. V lost 8 bases and J lost 2, with 14 bases in between. The CDR3 DNA is TGTGCCAGCCGAGGGAGGCTAGCCACAGATACGCAGTATTTT. Its protein is CASRGRLATDTQYF.

The chain has TRBV28 and TRBJ2-3; D unclear. V dropped 3 bases and J dropped 1 base, with 8 bases sitting between them. CDR1 and CDR2 (germline): MDHEN, SYDVKM. The CDR3 covers 14 residues. CDR3 sequence: CASSFIRRTDTQYF. As DNA, the CDR3 is TGTGCCAGCAGTTTCATAAGGCGCACAGATACGCAGTATTTT.

The J gene is TRBJ1-4, the V gene TRBV6-5, with D possibly TRBD1 on 5 matching bases. This CDR3 contains 16 residues. Germline V lookup: CDR1 MNHEY, CDR2 SVGAGI. V lost 2 bases, J lost 7 bases, and 17 bases lay in between. CDR3 nucleotide sequence: TGTGCCAGCAGTTACGACCTCGTCGGGGGGGGTGAAAAACTGTTTTTT. Protein sequence: CASSYDLVGGGEKLFF.

The rearrangement joins TRBV2 to TRBJ1-1, with D perhaps matching TRBD1 (6 bases). The V gene lost 5 bases and the J gene lost 4 bases, with 14 bases spanning the gap. In germline, CDR1 is SNHLY, CDR2 FYNNEI. This CDR3 spans 14 amino acids. Here the CDR3 DNA reads TGTGCCAGCAGTAACTATGGGGGGGCCACTGAAGCTTTCTTT. Translation: CASSNYGGATEAFF.

The V gene is TRBV29-1, the J gene TRBJ2-2; no reliable D call. V dropped 4 bases and J dropped 6 bases, with 12 bases sitting between them. This CDR3 is 13 amino acids long. Germline CDR1 SQVTM, CDR2 ANQGSEA. CDR3 sequence: CSVAPDLAGELFF. CDR3 nucleotides: TGCAGCGTTGCGCCAGACCTCGCCGGGGAGCTGTTTTTT.

The chain recombines TRBV29-1 with TRBJ1-1; 7 bases agree with TRBD1. The CDR3 contains 12 residues. Germline CDR1 SQVTM, CDR2 ANQGSEA. The V and J ends lost 7 bases and 4 bases, in that order; junction bases with no gene match: 6. This CDR3 is CSARDSPTEAFF. The DNA of the CDR3 is TGCAGCGCCCGGGACAGCCCCACTGAAGCTTTCTTT.

This clone was counted only a few times. The V and J genes are TRBV4-3 and TRBJ1-4; D gene unclear. This CDR3 has 15 amino acids. Germline V CDR1 and CDR2: LGHNA, YSLEER. Deletions cut 0 bases from V and 5 bases from J, with 10 bases between. CDR3 in DNA: TGCGCCAGCAGCCAAGATACCAAACGAAATGAAAAACTGTTTTTT. This sequence encodes CASSQDTKRNEKLFF.

The chain combines TRBV5-4 with TRBJ1-2; no reliable D call. V was pared by 4 bases and J by 2 bases, with 15 bases between. The CDR3 spans 15 residues. CDR1 and CDR2 (germline): SGHNT, YYREEE (reference sequence). The CDR3 coding sequence is TGTGCCAGCAGCCGGAGTCTGGAAGAGAACTATGGCTACACCTTC. Translation: CASSRSLEENYGYTF.

This clone appeared a single time. The CDR3 DNA follows: TGTGCCAGCAGCCAAGATTTTGGTGGCACAGATACGCAGTATTTT. Translation gives CASSQDFGGTDTQYF. V is TRBV3-1 (or the pseudogene TRBV3-2) and J is TRBJ2-3; D remains ambiguous. This CDR3 has 15 amino acids. The germline CDR1 and CDR2 sequences are LGHDT and YNNKEL (reference sequence). V was trimmed by 0 bases and J by 1 base, leaving 8 bases between them.

The chain carries TRBV9 and TRBJ2-1; perhaps TRBD2 as D (5 bases). Germline V gene lookup returns CDR1 SGDLS and CDR2 YYNGEE. The ends were cut back, 2 bases at V and 7 bases at J, with 10 bases in the middle. This CDR3 region has 13 residues. This CDR3 is CASSVTTRNEQFF. The DNA for the CDR3 is TGTGCCAGCAGCGTGACTACTAGAAATGAGCAGTTCTTC.

V usage is TRBV6-2 or TRBV6-3 and J usage is TRBJ2-5, with D perhaps matching TRBD2 (6 bases). Germline loops: CDR1 MNHEY, CDR2 SVGEGT. V lost 6 bases to trimming and J lost 1 base, with 9 bases between them. The CDR3 has 13 amino acids. CDR3 nucleotides: TGTGCCAGCAGCCTGGGACTCCAAGAGACCCAGTACTTC. Its translation: CASSLGLQETQYF.

This rearrangement joins TRBV15 to TRBJ1-5; D gene unclear. Germline CDR1 LNHNV, CDR2 YYDKDF (reference sequence). V was trimmed by 6 bases and J by 0 bases, leaving 3 bases between them. CDR3 size: 12 residues. The CDR3 sequence: CATSGSNQPQHF. The CDR3 bases are TGTGCCACCAGTGGTAGCAATCAGCCCCAGCATTTT. Based on the CDR3 plus reference TRBV15 and TRBJ1-5, the full variable domain is DAMVIQNPRYQVTQFGKPVTLSCSQTLNHNVMYWYQQKSSQAPKLLFHYYDKDFNNEADTPDNFQSRRPNTSFCFLDIRSPGLGDTAMYLCATSGSNQPQHFGDGTRLSIL.

The genes are TRBV9 and TRBJ2-5; D gene ambiguous. CDR1 is SGDLS and CDR2 is YYNGEE in the germline V gene. The CDR3 covers 15 residues. V shed 0 bases and J shed 1 base, with 10 bases lying between them. The CDR3 DNA is TGTGCCAGCAGCGTAGCTGGCACCGGCCAAGAGACCCAGTACTTC. Amino acids: CASSVAGTGQETQYF.

This rearrangement joins TRBV24-1 to TRBJ1-2, with TRBD1 matching 7 bases. This CDR3 spans 16 amino acids. Looked up from germline, CDR1 is KGHDR and CDR2 is SFDVKD. Losses at the gene ends were 6 bases for V and 4 bases for J; bases not matched to a gene: 13. CDR3: CATSPSGGGLGYGYTF. In nucleotides, the CDR3 is TGTGCCACCAGTCCCTCCGGAGGGGGCCTAGGCTATGGCTACACCTTC.

V is TRBV30 and J is TRBJ1-5, with D tentatively TRBD1 (6 bases). The ends were cut back, 1 base at V and 5 bases at J, with 9 bases in the middle. The CDR3 extends over 13 amino acids. The germline CDR1 and CDR2 sequences are GTSNPN and SVGIG (reference sequence). DNA of the CDR3: TGTGCCTGGAGTGAGGAGGGGGATCAGCCCCAGCATTTT. Protein: CAWSEEGDQPQHF.